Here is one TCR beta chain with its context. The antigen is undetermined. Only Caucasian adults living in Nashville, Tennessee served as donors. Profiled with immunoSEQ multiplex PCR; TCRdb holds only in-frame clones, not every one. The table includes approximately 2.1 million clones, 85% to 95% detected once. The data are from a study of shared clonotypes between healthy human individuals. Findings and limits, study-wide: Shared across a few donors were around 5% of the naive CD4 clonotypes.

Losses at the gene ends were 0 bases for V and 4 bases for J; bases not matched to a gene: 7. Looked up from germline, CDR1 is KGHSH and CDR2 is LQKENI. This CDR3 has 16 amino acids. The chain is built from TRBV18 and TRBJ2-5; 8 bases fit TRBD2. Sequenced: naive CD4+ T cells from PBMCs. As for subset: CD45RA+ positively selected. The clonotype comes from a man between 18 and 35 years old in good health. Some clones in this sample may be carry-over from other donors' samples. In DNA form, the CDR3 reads TGTGCCAGCTCACCACCGTCCCCCGGGGGGGGAGAGACCCAGTACTTC. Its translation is CASSPPSPGGGETQYF.